The rows below give T cell receptor beta chains drawn from one sample of a study of blood T cell repertoires in COVID-19. Measured with immunoSEQ multiplex PCR; TCRdb has only the in-frame clones, and not every one. The table shows 200,000 to 250,000 clones, with roughly 86% occurring only once. Material for sequencing was PBMCs or T cells enriched from blood (not recorded which). The receptors here all came from a woman in her forties or fifties who had recovered from COVID-19. Both conserved end residues are part of each CDR3. D genes are given only for firm matches. The size entry is marked missing in some rows and otherwise reads once, few, many or a size class.

j_call: TRBJ2-3
v_call: TRBV28
d_call: TRBD2
clone_size: -
cdr3_aa: CASSELAGYTDTQYF
cdr3_nt: TGTGCCAGCAGTGAATTAGCGGGGTACACAGATACGCAGTATTTT

j_call: TRBJ2-5
v_call: TRBV7-2
d_call: TRBD2
clone_size: -
cdr3_aa: CASSPRTSGGLGGETQYF
cdr3_nt: TGTGCCAGCAGCCCCCGGACTAGCGGGGGGCTGGGTGGGGAGACCCAGTACTTC

j_call: TRBJ2-7
v_call: TRBV4-1
d_call: TRBD1
clone_size: -
cdr3_aa: CASSQFPGQYYEQYF
cdr3_nt: TGCGCCAGCAGCCAATTCCCGGGACAGTACTACGAGCAGTACTTC

j_call: TRBJ2-3
v_call: TRBV25-1
d_call: -
clone_size: -
cdr3_aa: CASSPHGSTDTQYF
cdr3_nt: TGTGCCAGCAGTCCCCACGGGAGCACAGATACGCAGTATTTT

j_call: TRBJ1-1
v_call: TRBV7-3
d_call: TRBD1
clone_size: -
cdr3_aa: CASSITGVTEAFF
cdr3_nt: TGTGCCAGCAGCATTACAGGGGTGACTGAAGCTTTCTTT

j_call: TRBJ1-5
v_call: TRBV4-3
d_call: -
clone_size: -
cdr3_aa: CASSQEVSRFNQPQHF
cdr3_nt: TGCGCCAGCAGCCAAGAAGTCAGCAGGTTCAATCAGCCCCAGCATTTT

j_call: TRBJ1-4
v_call: TRBV7-6
d_call: -
clone_size: -
cdr3_aa: CASSLWPTNEKLFF
cdr3_nt: TGTGCCAGCAGCTTGTGGCCCACTAATGAAAAACTGTTTTTT

j_call: TRBJ1-5
v_call: TRBV10-2
d_call: -
clone_size: -
cdr3_aa: CASRAGNLGAQPQHF
cdr3_nt: TGCGCCAGCAGGGCAGGGAATTTAGGGGCTCAGCCCCAGCATTTT

j_call: TRBJ1-6
v_call: TRBV18
d_call: -
clone_size: -
cdr3_aa: CASSPQWTDSPLHF
cdr3_nt: TGTGCCAGCTCACCGCAATGGACAGACTCACCCCTCCACTTT

j_call: TRBJ1-2
v_call: TRBV24-1
d_call: TRBD1
clone_size: once
cdr3_aa: CATSDILKGARSGYTF
cdr3_nt: TGTGCCACCAGTGATATTTTAAAGGGGGCGCGAAGTGGCTACACCTTC

j_call: TRBJ2-1
v_call: TRBV5-1
d_call: TRBD2
clone_size: -
cdr3_aa: CASTPTGGPRSYNEQFF
cdr3_nt: TGCGCCAGCACCCCCACGGGAGGGCCTCGATCCTACAATGAGCAGTTCTTC

j_call: TRBJ2-3
v_call: TRBV4-3
d_call: -
clone_size: -
cdr3_aa: CASSQALDTQYF
cdr3_nt: TGCGCCAGCAGCCAAGCCCTTGATACGCAGTATTTT

j_call: TRBJ2-5
v_call: TRBV29-1
d_call: -
clone_size: -
cdr3_aa: CSVENTSPRETQYF
cdr3_nt: TGCAGCGTTGAAAACACATCCCCTAGGGAGACCCAGTACTTC

j_call: TRBJ2-1
v_call: TRBV5-5
d_call: TRBD1
clone_size: -
cdr3_aa: CASSSGWDRIYNEQFF
cdr3_nt: TGTGCCAGCAGCTCCGGTTGGGACAGGATCTACAATGAGCAGTTCTTC

j_call: TRBJ2-1
v_call: TRBV19
d_call: TRBD1
clone_size: -
cdr3_aa: CASSPTGTAPYNEQFF
cdr3_nt: TGTGCCAGTAGTCCTACCGGGACAGCTCCCTACAATGAGCAGTTCTTC

j_call: TRBJ1-1
v_call: TRBV4-1
d_call: TRBD1
clone_size: -
cdr3_aa: CASSQPTGSSPEAFF
cdr3_nt: TGCGCCAGCAGCCAACCGACAGGGTCATCTCCTGAAGCTTTCTTT

j_call: TRBJ2-5
v_call: TRBV30
d_call: TRBD1
clone_size: -
cdr3_aa: CAWSFRDSSREETQYF
cdr3_nt: TGTGCCTGGAGTTTCCGGGACAGCTCGAGAGAAGAGACCCAGTACTTC

j_call: TRBJ1-5
v_call: TRBV6-1
d_call: -
clone_size: -
cdr3_aa: CASSEGVRARNQPQHF
cdr3_nt: TGTGCCAGCAGTGAAGGAGTTCGAGCCCGCAATCAGCCCCAGCATTTT

j_call: TRBJ1-5
v_call: TRBV5-1
d_call: -
clone_size: -
cdr3_aa: CASSLDTNQPQHF
cdr3_nt: TGCGCCAGCAGCTTGGACACGAATCAGCCCCAGCATTTT

j_call: TRBJ1-1
v_call: TRBV7-8
d_call: TRBD1
clone_size: -
cdr3_aa: CASSSGQGGNTEAFF
cdr3_nt: TGTGCCAGCAGCTCGGGACAGGGAGGGAACACTGAAGCTTTCTTT

j_call: TRBJ2-1
v_call: TRBV9
d_call: TRBD1
clone_size: -
cdr3_aa: CASKQGNEQFF
cdr3_nt: TGTGCCAGCAAACAGGGGAATGAGCAGTTCTTC

j_call: TRBJ2-1
v_call: TRBV4-2
d_call: TRBD2
clone_size: -
cdr3_aa: CASSQEFAGSGSSYNEQFF
cdr3_nt: TGTGCCAGCAGCCAAGAGTTTGCCGGAAGCGGGAGCTCCTACAATGAGCAGTTCTTC

j_call: TRBJ2-2
v_call: TRBV9
d_call: -
clone_size: -
cdr3_aa: CASSVTGMRTGELFF
cdr3_nt: TGTGCCAGCAGCGTTACAGGGATGAGAACCGGGGAGCTGTTTTTT

j_call: TRBJ2-5
v_call: TRBV21-1
d_call: -
clone_size: -
cdr3_aa: CASSKDQGSSGSWEETQYF
cdr3_nt: TGTGCCAGCAGCAAAGACCAGGGGTCTAGCGGGAGCTGGGAGGAGACCCAGTACTTC

j_call: TRBJ1-2
v_call: TRBV6-2/TRBV6-3
d_call: -
clone_size: -
cdr3_aa: CASSYSGPPGYTF
cdr3_nt: TGTGCCAGCAGTTACTCGGGGCCTCCTGGCTACACCTTC

j_call: TRBJ1-2
v_call: TRBV2
d_call: -
clone_size: -
cdr3_aa: CASTRGIGYTF
cdr3_nt: TGTGCCAGTACGAGGGGGATTGGCTACACCTTC

j_call: TRBJ1-6
v_call: TRBV7-2
d_call: -
clone_size: -
cdr3_aa: CASSFSDNSPLHF
cdr3_nt: TGTGCCAGCAGCTTCTCGGATAATTCACCCCTCCACTTT